The T cell receptor beta chain described here comes from a study of shared clonotypes between healthy human individuals. Study results and limitations: What naive subsets generally showed was a larger estimated richness than memory subsets showed.

Sorted-subset replicate PCR reactions contained 200 to 250 ng DNA, corresponding to about 30,000 T cell genomes. Profiling relied on immunoSEQ multiplex PCR, and the TCRdb table lists in-frame clones only, not all of them. This table holds roughly 700,000 clones, roughly 88% found once. The CDR3 extends over 13 amino acids. Trimming cost V 1 base and J 2 bases, with 6 bases left between them. CDR1 and CDR2 from the germline V gene are SGHVS and FQNEAQ. A note on this clone: Its specificity is unknown.

Sequenced sample: memory CD8+ T cells from PBMCs. Subset reported: CD45RO+ cells pooled with CCR7-negative TemRA cells. This chain joins TRBV7-8 and TRBJ2-7; D gene uncertain. The clonotype originates from a man between 18 and 35 years old in good health. Some clones in this sample may be carry-over from other donors' samples. Written as DNA, the CDR3 is TGTGCCAGCAGCTTAGGACATCCCTACGAGCAGTACTTC. As protein: CASSLGHPYEQYF.